These 20 T cell receptor beta chains came from one sample sequenced in a study of blood T cell repertoires in COVID-19 (dated by TCRdb to 2018 to 2021). The receptor library was made with the immunoSEQ multiplex PCR assay. TCRdb holds this immuneACCESS table with in-frame rearrangements only. Some clones are missing; in checked studies, unresolved V genes explain under half, and the rest has no known cause. Here the sample has around 200,000 clones; more than 80% occur a single time. The ten top clones hold 1.2% of the sample. Source material: PBMCs or T cells enriched from blood (not recorded which). These receptor sequences come from a man under 40 who had recovered from COVID-19.

This clone was observed a few times. The chain carries TRBV18 and TRBJ1-1; D is unclear. The V gene's germline CDR1 is KGHSH and CDR2 LQKENI. The CDR3 has 13 amino acids. Trimming removed 2 bases at V and 7 bases at J, with 11 bases between. CDR3 sequence (DNA): TGTGCCAGCTCACCAGGCAGACTCGATGAAGCTTTCTTT. This codes for CASSPGRLDEAFF.

The V gene is TRBV18, the J gene TRBJ2-3, with 13 bases that match TRBD2. CDR3 length: 16 amino acids. The germline V gene has CDR1 KGHSH and CDR2 LQKENI. The junction had 2 bases not matched to a gene; V was cut back by 3 bases and J by 2 bases. This CDR3 reads CASSPGLAGNTDTQYF. The CDR3 nucleotides read TGTGCCAGCTCACCGGGACTAGCGGGGAACACAGATACGCAGTATTTT.

This clone was recorded only once. J is TRBJ1-1 and V is TRBV6-1, with TRBD1 matching 10 bases. Trimming took 4 bases from V and 4 from J; bases not matched to a gene: 18. This CDR3 is 19 amino acids long. Germline CDR1 and CDR2: MNHNS and SASEGT. The CDR3 here is CASSGTTGGGVFLRTEAFF. The CDR3 DNA reads as TGTGCCAGCAGTGGGACGACAGGGGGCGGTGTTTTTTTGCGCACTGAAGCTTTCTTT.

The chain combines TRBV18 with TRBJ1-1; D is perhaps TRBD1 (5 bases). Looked up from germline, CDR1 is KGHSH and CDR2 is LQKENI. Deletions cut 4 bases from V and 0 bases from J, with 15 bases between. This CDR3 is 16 amino acids long. The CDR3 protein is CASSRLTGPLNTEAFF. The CDR3 region has the DNA TGTGCCAGCTCACGCTTAACAGGACCCTTGAACACTGAAGCTTTCTTT.

The chain couples TRBV11-2 to TRBJ2-4; possible D gene TRBD1, 6 bases. Trimming removed 4 bases at V and 0 bases at J, with 13 bases between. The CDR3 sequence is 16 residues long. Germline V gene sequence: CDR1 SGHAT, CDR2 FQNNGV. As DNA, the CDR3 is TGTGCCAGCAGCTCCTACAGGGAGCTAGCCAAAAACATTCAGTACTTC. This encodes CASSSYRELAKNIQYF.

The chain carries TRBV7-6 and TRBJ1-3; 11 bases fit TRBD1. Germline CDR1 is SGHVS and CDR2 is FNYEAQ. The CDR3 has 16 residues. V gave up 10 bases and J gave up 0 bases; unmatched junction bases: 8. The CDR3 coding sequence is TGTGCCACCGGACAGGGGGCGATTTACTCTGGAAACACCATATATTTT. It yields the protein CATGQGAIYSGNTIYF.

The V gene is TRBV14, the J gene TRBJ2-3; TRBD2 matches 11 bases. Germline CDR1 and CDR2: SGHDN and FVKESK. After removal of 4 bases from V and 2 bases from J, the junction contained 5 bases not matched to a gene. CDR3 size: 16 residues. For the CDR3, the DNA is TGTGCCAGCAGCCGAGGGACTAGCGGCTACACAGATACGCAGTATTTT. Translation gives CASSRGTSGYTDTQYF.

The chain links TRBV7-8 to TRBJ2-1; 8 positions agree with TRBD2. Germline assignment: CDR1 SGHVS and CDR2 FQNEAQ. The CDR3 loop spans 13 amino acids. V shed 3 bases, J shed 6 bases, and the junction held 1 base outside the gene matches. This CDR3 reads CASSLGLVNEQFF. The CDR3, as DNA: TGTGCCAGCAGCTTGGGACTAGTCAATGAGCAGTTCTTC.

The table lists this clone with a count of one. The chain joins TRBV9 to TRBJ1-2; tentatively, D is TRBD1 (6 bases). The germline V gene has CDR1 SGDLS and CDR2 YYNGEE. The CDR3 covers 14 residues. V was cut by 3 bases and J by 13 bases, with 22 bases left in between. CDR3 protein: CASSAGQVSAARTF. CDR3 coding DNA: TGTGCCAGCAGCGCGGGACAAGTGTCCGCAGCGCGCACCTTC.

Turning to this clone: Additional DNA sequences in this sample encode the identical CDR3. The chain combines TRBV30 with TRBJ1-1; D is possibly TRBD1 (5 bases). Germline CDR1 and CDR2: GTSNPN and SVGIG (reference sequence). This CDR3 region has 13 residues. Trimming took off 0 bases at V and 1 base at J, with 6 bases between the two ends. The DNA for the CDR3 is TGTGCCTGGAGTGTACAGGAGAACACTGAAGCTTTCTTT. This gives the protein CAWSVQENTEAFF.

This clone was counted a single time. This chain links TRBV6-2 or TRBV6-3 with TRBJ2-1; 11 nucleotides line up with TRBD2. Losses at the gene ends were 6 bases for V and 2 bases for J; bases not matched to a gene: 9. The CDR3 spans 17 residues. CDR1 MNHEY and CDR2 SVGEGT come from the germline V gene. As DNA, the CDR3 is TGTGCCAGCAGCTTCCCTATAGCGGGGGGGCCCTACAATGAGCAGTTCTTC. This gives the protein CASSFPIAGGPYNEQFF.

V and J are TRBV27 and TRBJ2-7; perhaps TRBD2 as D (5 bases). This CDR3 spans 13 amino acids. V shed 5 bases and J shed 0 bases, with 8 bases lying between them. Germline-derived CDR1 and CDR2 are MNHEY and SMNVEV (reference sequence). CDR3 residues: CASSTGFSYEQYF. CDR3 nucleotides: TGTGCCAGCAGTACGGGGTTCTCCTACGAGCAGTACTTC.

This CDR3 is CAISRGQNTGELFF. The CDR3 coding sequence is TGTGCCATCAGCAGGGGGCAGAACACCGGGGAGCTGTTTTTT. The chain recombines TRBV10-3 with TRBJ2-2; 8 nucleotides align to TRBD1. There are 14 residues in the CDR3. Germline CDR1 reads ENHRY; CDR2 reads SYGVKD. The J segment lost 1 base and the V segment lost 6 bases, leaving 1 base of the junction unmatched.

This rearrangement joins TRBV2 to TRBJ2-5; a possible D gene is TRBD1 (5 bases). Germline lookup yields CDR1 SNHLY and CDR2 FYNNEI. This CDR3 spans 11 amino acids. Trimming cost V 8 bases and J 7 bases, with 11 bases left between them. CDR3 nucleotide sequence: TGTGCCAGCGGGGCGTGGGGGACCCAGTACTTC. As protein: CASGAWGTQYF. Supplemented by reference TRBV2 and TRBJ2-5, the full variable domain reads EPEVTQTPSHQVTQMGQEVILRCVPISNHLYFYWYRQILGQKVEFLVSFYNNEISEKSEIFDDQFSVERPDGSNFTLKIRSTKLEDSAMYFCASGAWGTQYFGPGTRLLVL.

This clone was seen more than once but under ten times. The chain recombines TRBV10-1 with TRBJ2-7; 10 positions match TRBD2. The CDR3 contains 15 residues. Germline CDR1 WNHNN, CDR2 SYGVQD (reference sequence). The junction had 1 base not matched to a gene; V was cut back by 0 bases and J by 2 bases. This CDR3 is CASSESSGGAYEQYF. The CDR3 nucleotides read TGCGCCAGCAGTGAGTCAAGCGGGGGGGCCTACGAGCAGTACTTC.

The sample holds a few counts of this clone. The genes are TRBV10-2 and TRBJ2-3, with a tentative D call TRBD2 (7 bases). V was trimmed by 5 bases and J by 0 bases, leaving 15 bases between them. The CDR3 has 16 residues. Germline V CDR1 and CDR2: WSHSY, SAAADI. CDR3 nucleotide sequence: TGCGCCAGCAGTCCGGGGGGCCGTGCTAGCACAGATACGCAGTATTTT. Its protein product is CASSPGGRASTDTQYF.

The chain has TRBV10-1 and TRBJ2-3, with D possibly TRBD1 on 6 matching bases. The CDR3 has 15 residues. Trimming cost V 4 bases and J 0 bases, with 11 bases left between them. From germline, CDR1 is WNHNN and CDR2 SYGVQD (reference sequence). The CDR3 region is CASSGRGGSTDTQYF. The CDR3 region has the DNA TGCGCCAGCAGTGGTCGAGGGGGAAGCACAGATACGCAGTATTTT.

This chain connects TRBV19 to TRBJ2-7, with 11 bases identical to TRBD1. CDR1 LNHDA and CDR2 SQIVND come from the germline V gene (reference sequence). V shed 5 bases, J shed 5 bases, and the junction held 20 bases outside the gene matches. This CDR3 region has 19 residues. CDR3 in amino acids: CASSRGEDRGRRLINEQYF. The CDR3 nucleotides are TGTGCCAGTAGTCGAGGGGAGGACAGGGGGCGCCGATTAATCAACGAGCAGTACTTC.

This clone came up a few times. The J gene is TRBJ1-2, the V gene TRBV5-1, with D perhaps matching TRBD1 (6 bases). Germline V lookup: CDR1 SGHRS, CDR2 YFSETQ. V dropped 4 bases and J dropped 2 bases, with 18 bases sitting between them. This CDR3 spans 16 amino acids. CDR3 DNA: TGCGCCAGCAGCCACGGACAGAAACAGGACAACTATGGCTACACCTTC. Its translation: CASSHGQKQDNYGYTF. Based on the CDR3 plus reference TRBV5-1 and TRBJ1-2, the full variable domain is KAGVTQTPRYLIKTRGQQVTLSCSPISGHRSVSWYQQTPGQGLQFLFEYFSETQRNKGNFPGRFSGRQFSNSRSEMNVSTLELGDSALYLCASSHGQKQDNYGYTFGSGTRLTVV.

The count of this clone is one. The rearrangement joins TRBV29-1 to TRBJ2-3; D gene unclear. V gave up 3 bases and J gave up 2 bases, with 15 bases separating them. This CDR3 has 15 residues. The germline V gene encodes CDR1 SQVTM and CDR2 ANQGSEA. The CDR3 nucleotides are TGCAGCGTTGACGTACTCAAGCAAGTCACAGATACGCAGTATTTT. Its translation is CSVDVLKQVTDTQYF.